The 32 T cell receptor beta chains given below trace back to one sample, sequenced in a study of shared clonotypes between healthy human individuals. Sequencing used immunoSEQ multiplex PCR; TCRdb keeps in-frame clones, though not all of them. Of around 2,100,000 clones in the sample, approximately 94% were seen once. Positive CCR7 selection of CD45RO-negative cells yielded the naive CD8 cells, and terminally differentiated effector memory CD45RA+ cells were excluded. Specimen: naive CD8+ T cells sorted from blood. These receptors originate from a man aged 18 to 29 in good health.

This sequence joins TRBV19 and TRBJ2-7, with 8 bases that match TRBD1. CDR3 length: 17 amino acids. Germline CDR1 and CDR2: LNHDA and SQIVND (reference sequence). After removal of 5 bases from V and 4 bases from J, the junction contained 16 bases not matched to a gene. In nucleotides, the CDR3 is TGTGCCAGTAGTCCCCAAGCCGGACAGGGCATTCTTTACGAGCAGTACTTC. This encodes CASSPQAGQGILYEQYF.

This clone was recorded once. The junction differs from germline at one of its ends, possibly a read error. J is TRBJ2-4 and V is TRBV7-7; D might be TRBD1 (6 bases). The V gene's germline CDR1 is SSHAT and CDR2 FNYEAQ (reference sequence). This CDR3 region has 17 residues. The CDR3 DNA reads TGTGCTAGCAGCCCCCCCCGACAGGCTCTACACAAAAACATTCAGTACTTC. Its translation is CASSPPRQALHKNIQYF.

J is TRBJ2-7 and V is TRBV6-6; possible D gene TRBD2, 6 bases. The CDR3 is 15 amino acids. Trimming took off 4 bases at V and 0 bases at J, with 13 bases between the two ends. Per the germline V gene, CDR1 is MNHNY and CDR2 is SVGAGI (reference sequence). CDR3 region: CASSFEEGNSYEQYF. The CDR3 coding sequence is TGTGCCAGCAGTTTCGAGGAGGGGAACTCCTACGAGCAGTACTTC.

The chain is built from TRBV5-4 and TRBJ1-1, with D tentatively TRBD1 (5 bases). The CDR3 consists of 16 residues. Between the trimmed V and J ends, which lost 3 bases and 1 base, there was a span of 16 bases. Germline V gene lookup returns CDR1 SGHNT and CDR2 YYREEE (reference sequence). In DNA form, the CDR3 reads TGTGCCAGCAGCTCCAGGGCCCAGGGTGAGAACACTGAAGCTTTCTTT. This codes for CASSSRAQGENTEAFF.

The chain is built from TRBV11-1 and TRBJ2-5, with 7 bases lining up with TRBD1. There are 15 residues in the CDR3. V lost 4 bases to trimming and J lost 5 bases; unmatched junction nucleotides: 10. Germline assignment: CDR1 SGHAT and CDR2 FQDESV (reference sequence). The CDR3 protein is CASSSEDRNGETQYF. CDR3 coding DNA: TGTGCCAGCAGCTCAGAGGACAGGAACGGGGAGACCCAGTACTTC. Full variable domain (outside the CDR3, taken from reference TRBV11-1 and TRBJ2-5): EAEVAQSPRYKITEKSQAVAFWCDPISGHATLYWYRQILGQGPELLVQFQDESVVDDSQLPKDRFSAERLKGVDSTLKIQPAELGDSAMYLCASSSEDRNGETQYFGPGTRLLVL.

The rearrangement links TRBV7-3 to TRBJ2-1; 7 bases map to TRBD2. Germline V CDR1 and CDR2: SGHTA, FQGTGA. J gave up 6 bases and V 1 base, and 6 bases lay outside the gene matches. CDR3 length: 15 amino acids. The CDR3, as DNA: TGTGCCAGCAGCTTAATCCCCGCGGGGGTCAATGAGCAGTTCTTC. Its translation is CASSLIPAGVNEQFF.

The V and J genes are TRBV9 and TRBJ1-1; a weak D match, TRBD1 (6 bases). Trimming stripped 1 base from V and 1 base from J, with 11 bases between. The germline CDR1 and CDR2 sequences are SGDLS and YYNGEE. This CDR3 is built from 15 residues. CDR3 nucleotide sequence: TGTGCCAGCAGCGTACCGACAGGTTCGAACACTGAAGCTTTCTTT. This gives the protein CASSVPTGSNTEAFF.

This rearrangement joins TRBV5-6 to TRBJ2-7; a weak D match, TRBD2 (5 bases). Germline V gives CDR1 SGHDT, CDR2 YYEEEE. CDR3 size: 13 residues. The V end lost 4 bases, the J end lost 6 bases, and 14 bases lay between the germline ends. The CDR3 is CASSASSSSEQYF. CDR3 coding DNA: TGTGCCAGCAGCGCCTCTAGCTCAAGCGAGCAGTACTTC.

The chain combines TRBV29-1 with TRBJ2-1; D gene uncertain. V dropped 4 bases and J dropped 4 bases, with 14 bases sitting between them. Germline V gives CDR1 SQVTM, CDR2 ANQGSEA. The CDR3 is 14 amino acids. CDR3: CSVVGMTGYNEQFF. CDR3 in DNA: TGCAGCGTTGTAGGGATGACTGGATACAATGAGCAGTTCTTC.

The chain is built from TRBV7-8 and TRBJ2-5; maybe TRBD1 (6 bases). The CDR3 is made up of 16 amino acids. Trimming removed 5 bases from V and 4 bases from J, with 20 bases in between. Germline assignment: CDR1 SGHVS and CDR2 FQNEAQ. The CDR3 bases are TGTGCCAGCAGCCGCTTGTTAGGGGAAGGGGGAGAGACCCAGTACTTC. Residues: CASSRLLGEGGETQYF.

V gene TRBV6-6 combines with J gene TRBJ1-2; no clear D gene. This CDR3 region has 14 residues. Trimming took 2 bases from V and 1 from J, leaving 8 bases between them. Germline lookup yields CDR1 MNHNY and CDR2 SVGAGI (reference sequence). The chain's CDR3 is CASSYAVGNYGYTF. Written as DNA, the CDR3 is TGTGCCAGCAGTTACGCGGTCGGTAACTATGGCTACACCTTC.

The V call is TRBV28, the J call TRBJ1-1; D call uncertain. The germline CDR1 and CDR2 sequences are MDHEN and SYDVKM. The CDR3 contains 16 residues. The V end lost 5 bases, the J end lost 2 bases, and 18 bases lay between the germline ends. The CDR3 sequence: CASSTSRELSNTEAFF. For the CDR3, the DNA is TGTGCCAGCAGTACTTCACGGGAGCTCTCAAACACTGAAGCTTTCTTT.

This sequence joins TRBV7-9 and TRBJ2-7; D remains ambiguous. Germline CDR1 and CDR2: SEHNR and FQNEAQ (reference sequence). This CDR3 comprises 12 residues. V was shortened by 2 bases and J by 6 bases, with 8 bases between the two germline ends. This CDR3 reads CASSLTESEQYF. CDR3 bases: TGTGCCAGCAGCTTAACCGAGAGCGAGCAGTACTTC. The variable domain in full, with the rest retrieved from reference TRBV7-9 and TRBJ2-7, is DTGVSQNPRHKITKRGQNVTFRCDPISEHNRLYWYRQTLGQGPEFLTYFQNEAQLEKSRLLSDRFSAERPKGSFSTLEIQRTEQGDSAMYLCASSLTESEQYFGPGTRLTVT.

A note on this clone: An end of the junction differs from the germline gene, which may be a read error. The gene calls are TRBV27 and TRBJ2-5, with 9 bases identical to TRBD2. Germline CDR1 reads MNHEY; CDR2 reads SMNVEV (reference sequence). The CDR3 extends over 14 amino acids. The CDR3: CVSSLLAGDETQYF. CDR3 sequence (DNA): TGTGTCAGCAGTCTATTAGCGGGAGACGAGACCCAGTACTTC.

The chain employs TRBV27 and TRBJ2-3, with D possibly matching TRBD2 (6 bases). The length of the CDR3 is 14 residues. The germline gives CDR1 MNHEY, CDR2 SMNVEV (reference sequence). The V end lost 8 bases, the J end lost 0 bases, and 12 bases lay between the germline ends. As DNA, the CDR3 is TGTGCCAGCCGGGTGGCGGGAAGCACAGATACGCAGTATTTT. This encodes CASRVAGSTDTQYF.

The CDR3 nucleotides are TGTGCCAGCAGCGACACCGGGACAGGGGGCGGGGAGCAGTACTTC. It encodes CASSDTGTGGGEQYF. This chain joins TRBV7-9 and TRBJ2-7; 12 bases agree with TRBD1. Germline V gene data show CDR1 as SEHNR and CDR2 as FQNEAQ (reference sequence). The CDR3 contains 15 residues. V shed 5 bases and J 7 bases; nucleotides not matched to a gene: 9.

This chain links TRBV7-9 with TRBJ2-1; 10 positions match TRBD2. This CDR3 has 12 residues. V dropped 7 bases and J dropped 9; count of bases not matched to a gene: 3. In germline, CDR1 is SEHNR, CDR2 FQNEAQ (reference sequence). This CDR3 is CASTSGRTEQFF. CDR3 coding DNA: TGTGCCAGCACTAGCGGGAGAACTGAGCAGTTCTTC.

V gene TRBV27 combines with J gene TRBJ1-4; D unclear. Trimming left V 2 bases short and J 5 bases short, with 6 bases between. This CDR3 spans 13 amino acids. CDR1 and CDR2 from the germline V gene are MNHEY and SMNVEV (reference sequence). CDR3 in amino acids: CASSLPGNEKLFF. For the CDR3, the DNA is TGTGCCAGCAGTTTACCAGGCAATGAAAAACTGTTTTTT.

The chain combines TRBV15 with TRBJ2-7; 9 bases fit TRBD2. Losses at the gene ends were 0 bases for V and 2 bases for J; bases not matched to a gene: 2. The CDR3 is 15 residues long. CDR1 and CDR2 (germline): LNHNV, YYDKDF (reference sequence). DNA for the CDR3: TGTGCCACCAGCAGAGAACTAGCGGGTACCTACGAGCAGTACTTC. It yields the protein CATSRELAGTYEQYF.

The J gene is TRBJ1-6, the V gene TRBV11-2; the D is unclear. The CDR3 sequence is 15 residues long. CDR1 and CDR2 from the germline V gene are SGHAT and FQNNGV. V was clipped by 2 bases and J by 7 bases, with 12 bases between them. This CDR3 is CASSLFPETNSPLHF. CDR3 nucleotide sequence: TGTGCCAGCAGCTTATTTCCAGAGACCAATTCACCCCTCCACTTT.

This clone was seen a single time. V is TRBV30 and J is TRBJ1-2; the D gene is possibly TRBD1 (5 bases). V gave up 4 bases and J gave up 8 bases, with 14 bases separating them. Germline V gene sequence: CDR1 GTSNPN, CDR2 SVGIG (reference sequence). The CDR3 sequence is 12 residues long. CDR3 region: CAWTDSGLGYTF. The CDR3 DNA follows: TGTGCCTGGACCGATTCAGGGTTGGGCTACACCTTC.

The chain recombines TRBV6-6 with TRBJ1-2; no clear D. Trimming left V 7 bases short and J 6 bases short, with 12 bases between. There are 12 residues in the CDR3. The germline CDR1 and CDR2 sequences are MNHNY and SVGAGI (reference sequence). CDR3 DNA: TGTGCCAGCACCCAGTTCCCGGATGGCTACACCTTC. Translated, it gives CASTQFPDGYTF.

The CDR3 region has the DNA TGTGCCAGCAGTTTATCGGGCAGGGGTGGCAATCAGCCCCAGCATTTT. Residues: CASSLSGRGGNQPQHF. The rearrangement joins TRBV27 to TRBJ1-5; TRBD1 is a possible D gene (6 bases). This CDR3 contains 16 residues. Trimming left V 0 bases short and J 2 bases short, with 11 bases between. Per germline, CDR1 MNHEY and CDR2 SMNVEV (reference sequence).

The V and J genes are TRBV4-3 and TRBJ2-1; weak D call: TRBD2 (5 bases). Per the germline V gene, CDR1 is LGHNA and CDR2 is YSLEER. Trimming left V 4 bases short and J 8 bases short, with 15 bases between. The CDR3 is 14 amino acids. For the CDR3, the DNA is TGCGCCAGCAGCCTAACTAGTCTCACGGATGAGCAGTTCTTC. This gives the protein CASSLTSLTDEQFF.

A word on this clone: Other DNA sequences of this sample code for an identical CDR3. The chain employs TRBV5-1 and TRBJ2-7, with a weak D call TRBD2 (6 bases). CDR3 size: 12 residues. V lost 7 bases to trimming and J lost 0 bases, with 8 bases between them. From germline, CDR1 is SGHRS and CDR2 YFSETQ. In DNA, the CDR3 is TGCGCCAGCTCGGGGGACTCCTACGAGCAGTACTTC. This gives the protein CASSGDSYEQYF.

For this clone: Different DNA sequences within this sample yield the same CDR3. The rearrangement uses TRBV18 and TRBJ2-3; 8 bases agree with TRBD1. V was pared by 1 base and J by 3 bases, with 3 bases of the junction left unmatched. Looked up from germline, CDR1 is KGHSH and CDR2 is LQKENI. CDR3 length equals 15 residues. The CDR3 coding sequence is TGTGCCAGCTCACCACGTACAGGGGGGACAGATACGCAGTATTTT. It yields the protein CASSPRTGGTDTQYF.

V usage is TRBV2 and J usage is TRBJ2-7; D is unresolved. Germline CDR1 is SNHLY and CDR2 is FYNNEI. This CDR3 has 13 residues. V lost 7 bases and J 0 bases, leaving 10 bases between the germline ends. The DNA for the CDR3 is TGTGCCAGCATGGGCAGCGTCTCCTACGAGCAGTACTTC. Protein: CASMGSVSYEQYF.

The sample holds one count of this clone. The gene calls are TRBV7-8 and TRBJ2-7; D is perhaps TRBD2 (5 bases). V shed 2 bases and J shed 6 bases, with 17 bases lying between them. The CDR3 is made up of 15 amino acids. The germline V gene encodes CDR1 SGHVS and CDR2 FQNEAQ. DNA for the CDR3: TGTGCCAGCAGCTTATTTGAAGAGGGAGAGATCGAGCAGTACTTC. Translation gives CASSLFEEGEIEQYF.

The chain joins TRBV5-1 to TRBJ2-5; D gene uncertain. The CDR3 consists of 14 residues. The germline gives CDR1 SGHRS, CDR2 YFSETQ. V lost 2 bases and J lost 5, with 13 bases in between. The CDR3 loop is CASSFGDSRETQYF. Written as DNA, the CDR3 is TGCGCCAGCAGCTTCGGCGATAGTAGGGAGACCCAGTACTTC.

The rearrangement links TRBV2 to TRBJ2-5; 9 bases agree with TRBD1. With V trimmed by 1 base and J by 4 bases, 1 base remained unmatched. This CDR3 is 14 amino acids long. Germline V gives CDR1 SNHLY, CDR2 FYNNEI. DNA of the CDR3: TGTGCCAGCAGTGAAGACAGGGGGCGAGAGACCCAGTACTTC. Translating it yields CASSEDRGRETQYF.

The chain couples TRBV19 to TRBJ1-2; D is unresolved. Germline V CDR1 and CDR2: LNHDA, SQIVND (reference sequence). The CDR3 length is 13 residues. Trimming cost V 3 bases and J 7 bases, with 12 bases left between them. The CDR3: CASSIGASGGYTF. In DNA form, the CDR3 reads TGTGCCAGTAGTATCGGTGCCTCCGGTGGCTACACCTTC.

The chain couples TRBV29-1 to TRBJ2-3; D is unresolved. Germline V gene data show CDR1 as SQVTM and CDR2 as ANQGSEA. This CDR3 comprises 11 residues. V was pared by 5 bases and J by 2 bases, with 5 bases between. CDR3 sequence (DNA): TGCAGCGTTCAGGTCACAGATACGCAGTATTTT. Translated: CSVQVTDTQYF.